In this sample, the clone carrying this T cell receptor (beta chain) turned up many times. Its antigen remains unknown. This record belongs to a study of T cell repertoires in cytomegalovirus infection. Looking at the study overall: Indications came from public TCR beta signatures; they pointed to CMV infection and to a matching HLA type. Study-level points and caveats: The ex vivo response was dominated by HLA-C-restricted CMV-specific TCR beta clonotypes.

TCRdb independently ran MiXCR on the reads; one entry per CDR3 protein. The sample records 830,000 or so distinct CDR3 sequences, about 30% being singletons. Unmatched junction bases numbered 7, after V lost 1 base and J lost 7 bases. Germline-derived CDR1 and CDR2 are SGHTA and FQGNSA. The CDR3 runs 15 residues. The chain employs TRBV7-2 and TRBJ2-1, with TRBD2 matching 7 bases. This clonotype originated in a human donor in good health (CMV status not recorded). Some clones in this sample may be carry-over from other donors' samples. The input for sequencing was cultured CD8+ T cells from PBMCs, taken from culture after CMV antigen stimulation. CDR3: CASSLDGLVSNEQFF. The CDR3 DNA follows: TGTGCCAGCAGCTTAGATGGACTAGTAAGTAATGAGCAGTTCTTC. Based on the CDR3 plus reference TRBV7-2 and TRBJ2-1, the full variable domain is GAGVSQSPSNKVTEKGKDVELRCDPISGHTALYWYRQSLGQGLEFLIYFQGNSAPDKSGLPSDRFSAERTGGSVSTLTIQRTQQEDSAVYLCASSLDGLVSNEQFFGPGTRLTVL.